This TCR beta chain derives from a study of blood T cell repertoires in COVID-19. Here immunoSEQ multiplex PCR was the method, and the copy in TCRdb shows in-frame clones only, minus some. Among roughly 48,000 clones listed, approximately 90% were seen once. CDR1 GTSNPN and CDR2 SVGIG come from the germline V gene (reference sequence). The CDR3 has 14 residues. Trimming shortened V by 2 bases and J by 1 base, and 11 bases separated the two germline ends. This TCR was sampled from a woman older than 75 with acute or convalescent COVID-19. Sequences were obtained from peripheral blood. The chain carries TRBV30 and TRBJ1-2; tentatively, D is TRBD1 (5 bases). For the CDR3, the DNA is TGTGCCTGGAGTTTTTTGGGGCGTAACTATGGCTACACCTTC. It translates to CAWSFLGRNYGYTF. Drawing the rest from reference TRBV30 and TRBJ1-2, the complete variable domain is SQTIHQWPATLVQPVGSPLSLECTVEGTSNPNLYWYRQAAGRGLQLLFYSVGIGQISSEVPQNLSASRPQDRQFILSSKKLLLSDSGFYLCAWSFLGRNYGYTFGSGTRLTVV.